Shown below are 9 T cell receptor beta chains from a single sample sequenced in a study of blood T cell repertoires in COVID-19. Method: immunoSEQ multiplex PCR; TCRdb's copy keeps in-frame clones and lacks some. The sample has hundreds of thousands of clones; around nine tenths are singletons. Sequenced material: peripheral blood. The receptors shown here come from a woman aged 18 to 35 who had recovered from COVID-19.

The chain has TRBV7-9 and TRBJ2-5; 9 nucleotides line up with TRBD2. V shed 5 bases, J shed 5 bases, and the junction held 6 bases outside the gene matches. Germline V gene sequence: CDR1 SEHNR, CDR2 FQNEAQ (reference sequence). This CDR3 contains 14 residues. The CDR3 bases are TGTGCCAGCAGCCAAGCGGGGGGCTTGGAGACCCAGTACTTC. It yields the protein CASSQAGGLETQYF.

The V gene is TRBV5-4, the J gene TRBJ1-2, with 7 nucleotides matching TRBD1. The CDR3 sequence is 15 residues long. Germline V gene lookup returns CDR1 SGHNT and CDR2 YYREEE (reference sequence). V lost 2 bases to trimming and J lost 8 bases; unmatched junction nucleotides: 12. CDR3 protein: CASSLEGTGAYGYTF. In DNA, the CDR3 is TGTGCCAGCAGCTTAGAAGGAACAGGGGCATACGGCTACACCTTC.

This chain joins TRBV2 and TRBJ2-4; TRBD1 matches at 7 bases. Looked up from germline, CDR1 is SNHLY and CDR2 is FYNNEI. This CDR3 comprises 15 residues. The ends lost 6 bases at V and 0 bases at J; junction bases unmatched: 5. DNA of the CDR3: TGTGCCAGCAGGATTGACAGGGTAGCCAAAAACATTCAGTACTTC. Protein sequence: CASRIDRVAKNIQYF.

V is TRBV19 and J is TRBJ1-5; possible D gene TRBD1, 5 bases. Germline V gene sequence: CDR1 LNHDA, CDR2 SQIVND (reference sequence). The V gene lost 10 bases and the J gene lost 7 bases, with 14 bases spanning the gap. This CDR3 is 12 amino acids long. CDR3 nucleotide sequence: TGTGCCACCGGGGCTGCGGGGCAGCCCCAGCATTTT. The encoded protein is CATGAAGQPQHF.

This clone has just one count. The chain links TRBV6-5 to TRBJ1-2; TRBD1 aligns across 7 bases. The CDR3 has 13 amino acids. Per germline, CDR1 MNHEY and CDR2 SVGAGI. V lost 2 bases, J lost 7 bases, and 4 bases stayed unmatched. CDR3 sequence reads: CASSYGTESGYTF. CDR3 in DNA: TGTGCCAGCAGTTACGGGACAGAGTCTGGCTACACCTTC.

This clone was found once. The chain links TRBV6-6 to TRBJ2-5, with D unresolved. Trimming took off 8 bases at V and 5 bases at J, with 15 bases between the two ends. Germline CDR1 MNHNY, CDR2 SVGAGI (reference sequence). The CDR3 covers 13 residues. CDR3 in DNA: TGTGCCAGCGCCGGTGTTCCCGGGGAGACCCAGTACTTC. This encodes CASAGVPGETQYF.

This clone was observed once. The chain has TRBV10-3 and TRBJ1-1; the match to TRBD1 covers 8 bases. The CDR3 is 13 amino acids. With V trimmed by 6 bases and J by 4 bases, 4 bases remained unmatched. From germline, CDR1 is ENHRY and CDR2 SYGVKD. CDR3 coding DNA: TGTGCCATCAGGGAAGACAGGGGCACTGAAGCTTTCTTT. This translates into CAIREDRGTEAFF.

V is TRBV6-5 and J is TRBJ1-2; the D is unclear. V lost 0 bases, J lost 4 bases, and 12 bases lay in between. Germline loops: CDR1 MNHEY, CDR2 SVGAGI. The CDR3 totals 15 residues. The CDR3: CASSYSSASPYGYTF. The CDR3 coding sequence is TGTGCCAGCAGTTACTCGTCCGCGAGCCCCTATGGCTACACCTTC.

This clone was seen repeatedly, ten times or more. The identical CDR3 is also encoded by other nucleotide sequences in the sample. The chain uses TRBV19 and TRBJ1-1; D might be TRBD1 (5 bases). Trimming stripped 6 bases from V and 1 base from J, with 12 bases between. Germline lookup yields CDR1 LNHDA and CDR2 SQIVND (reference sequence). The CDR3 consists of 14 residues. In DNA, the CDR3 is TGTGCCAGTAGCTGGGGGAGGGGGAACACTGAAGCTTTCTTT. Translation: CASSWGRGNTEAFF.